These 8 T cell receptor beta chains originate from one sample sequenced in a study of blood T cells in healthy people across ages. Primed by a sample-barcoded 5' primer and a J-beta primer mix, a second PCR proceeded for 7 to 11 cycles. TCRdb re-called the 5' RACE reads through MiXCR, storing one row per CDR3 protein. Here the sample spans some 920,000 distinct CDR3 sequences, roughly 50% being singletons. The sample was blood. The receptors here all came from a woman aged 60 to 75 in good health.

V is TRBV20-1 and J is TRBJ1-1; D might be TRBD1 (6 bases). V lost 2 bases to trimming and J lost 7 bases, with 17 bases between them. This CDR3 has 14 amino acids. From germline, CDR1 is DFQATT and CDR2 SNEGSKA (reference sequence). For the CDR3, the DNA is TGCAGTGCTAGAACGGGCAGGGGCACAGATGAAGCTTTCTTT. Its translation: CSARTGRGTDEAFF.

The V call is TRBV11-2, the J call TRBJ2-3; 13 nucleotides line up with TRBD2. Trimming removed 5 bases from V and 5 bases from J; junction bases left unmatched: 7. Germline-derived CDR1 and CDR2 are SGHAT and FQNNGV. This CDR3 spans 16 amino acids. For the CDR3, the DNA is TGTGCCAGCAGCCCTCGGACTAGCGGGAGAGAAGATACGCAGTATTTT. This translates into CASSPRTSGREDTQYF.

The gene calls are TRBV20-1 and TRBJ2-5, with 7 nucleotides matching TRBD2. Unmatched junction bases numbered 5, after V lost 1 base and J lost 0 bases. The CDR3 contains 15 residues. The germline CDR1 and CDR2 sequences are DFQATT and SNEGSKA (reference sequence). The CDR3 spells CSARGTRPNQETQYF. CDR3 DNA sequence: TGCAGTGCTAGAGGGACTAGGCCGAACCAAGAGACCCAGTACTTC.

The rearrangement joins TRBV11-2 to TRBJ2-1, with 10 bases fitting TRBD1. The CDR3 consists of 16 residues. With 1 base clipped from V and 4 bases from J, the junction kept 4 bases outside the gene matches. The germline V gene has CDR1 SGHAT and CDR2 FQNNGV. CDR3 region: CASSLGDRGPYNEQFF. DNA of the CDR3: TGTGCCAGCAGCTTAGGCGACAGGGGGCCGTACAATGAGCAGTTCTTC.

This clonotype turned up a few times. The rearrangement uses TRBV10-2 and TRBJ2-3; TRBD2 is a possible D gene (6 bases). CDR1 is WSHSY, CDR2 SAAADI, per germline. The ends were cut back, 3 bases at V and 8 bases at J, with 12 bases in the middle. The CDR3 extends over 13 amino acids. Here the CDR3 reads CASSETGVGTQYF. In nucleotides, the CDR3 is TGCGCCAGCAGTGAAACGGGGGTTGGTACGCAGTATTTT.

The CDR3 protein is CASRDNLQYF. CDR3 bases: TGTGCCAGCAGGGACAACCTTCAGTACTTC. The rearrangement joins TRBV2 to TRBJ2-7; D perhaps matches TRBD1 (5 bases). From germline, CDR1 is SNHLY and CDR2 FYNNEI. The CDR3 is 10 residues long. V lost 6 bases and J lost 10, with 10 bases in between.

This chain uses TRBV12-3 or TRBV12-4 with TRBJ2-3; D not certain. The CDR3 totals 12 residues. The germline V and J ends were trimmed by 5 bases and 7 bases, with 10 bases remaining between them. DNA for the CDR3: TGTGCCAGCAGTCAATCTATGAATACGCAGTATTTT. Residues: CASSQSMNTQYF.

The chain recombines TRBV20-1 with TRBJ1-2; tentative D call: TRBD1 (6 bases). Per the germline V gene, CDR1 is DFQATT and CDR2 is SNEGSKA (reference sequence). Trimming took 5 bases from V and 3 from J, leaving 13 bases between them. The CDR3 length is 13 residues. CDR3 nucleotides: TGCAGTGCTCCCGCCGGACAGCACTATGGCTACACCTTC. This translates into CSAPAGQHYGYTF.